The clone carrying this TCR beta chain showed up just a few times. Its antigen is undetermined. These data are taken from a study of a mutant IDH1 vaccine in newly diagnosed glioma. Indicated time point: week 47, end of study. In every dose of vaccine, 300 ug of mutant IDH1 20-mer peptide was given alongside topical imiquimod. Sequencing was performed with immunoSEQ multiplex PCR; in TCRdb, only in-frame clones are kept and a portion is missing. Among tens of thousands of clones listed, approximately 64% were seen once. The germline CDR1 and CDR2 sequences are MNHNS and SASEGT. With 7 bases removed from V and 0 bases from J, the gap between germline ends came to 15 bases. CDR3 size: 15 residues.

The gene calls are TRBV6-1 and TRBJ1-2, with a possible D match to TRBD1 (5 bases). The sequence was obtained from a man between 40 and 49 years old with glioma. Some clones in this sample may be carry-over from other donors' samples. The sample consisted of peripheral blood mononuclear cells (PBMCs), taken from a glioma patient whose treatment included an IDH1 peptide vaccine. CDR3 protein: CASTRQIPTNYGYTF. In DNA, the CDR3 is TGTGCCAGCACCCGACAGATTCCGACTAACTATGGCTACACCTTC.